The next 14 T cell receptor beta chains were all read from a single sample in a study of blood T cell repertoires in COVID-19. Sequencing used immunoSEQ multiplex PCR; TCRdb keeps in-frame clones, though not all of them. The sample holds 100,000 to 150,000 clones, less than 90% seen once. The sample was peripheral blood. The origin of the receptors is an elderly man with active or convalescent COVID-19.

A single count supports this clone. The genes are TRBV7-2 and TRBJ1-5; D call uncertain. Per the germline V gene, CDR1 is SGHTA and CDR2 is FQGNSA. The CDR3 consists of 14 residues. V gave up 0 bases and J gave up 5 bases, with 8 bases separating them. CDR3 in amino acids: CASSLAGGYQPQHF. DNA for the CDR3: TGTGCCAGCAGCTTAGCTGGAGGGTATCAGCCCCAGCATTTT. Filled out from reference TRBV7-2 and TRBJ1-5, the complete variable domain reads GAGVSQSPSNKVTEKGKDVELRCDPISGHTALYWYRQSLGQGLEFLIYFQGNSAPDKSGLPSDRFSAERTGGSVSTLTIQRTQQEDSAVYLCASSLAGGYQPQHFGDGTRLSIL.

This CDR3 is CASSPGGSQTQYF. Here the CDR3 DNA reads TGTGCCAGCTCCCCGGGCGGGAGTCAGACCCAGTACTTC. The chain couples TRBV2 to TRBJ2-5; 7 nucleotides match TRBD2. The V gene end was trimmed by 8 bases and the J gene end by 6 bases; junction bases not matched to a gene: 9. CDR1 SNHLY and CDR2 FYNNEI come from the germline V gene. CDR3 length: 13 residues.

The chain combines TRBV3-1 (or the pseudogene TRBV3-2) with TRBJ2-7, with TRBD2 identical over 8 bases. The CDR3 sequence is 14 residues long. V lost 4 bases and J lost 2; bases outside the gene matches: 4. Germline V lookup: CDR1 LGHDT, CDR2 YNNKEL (reference sequence). The CDR3 region is CASSLAGRAYEQYF. CDR3 DNA sequence: TGTGCCAGCAGCCTAGCCGGGAGGGCCTACGAGCAGTACTTC.

Only a few counts were recorded for this clone. The J gene is TRBJ1-2, the V gene TRBV9; 9 bases map to TRBD1. The germline V gene has CDR1 SGDLS and CDR2 YYNGEE. This CDR3 is built from 14 residues. The J segment lost 8 bases and the V segment lost 0 bases, leaving 5 bases of the junction unmatched. DNA of the CDR3: TGTGCCAGCAGCGTAGAGGCCGACAGGGGGGGCTACACCTTC. It yields the protein CASSVEADRGGYTF.

This clone was detected only a few times. The V gene is TRBV30, the J gene TRBJ1-2; D not certain. The CDR3 spans 13 residues. Trimming stripped 2 bases from V and 8 bases from J, with 15 bases between. Germline V gene lookup returns CDR1 GTSNPN and CDR2 SVGIG (reference sequence). CDR3 amino acids: CAWSLAFGEGYTF. As DNA, the CDR3 is TGTGCCTGGAGTTTAGCTTTCGGGGAAGGCTACACCTTC.

The chain joins TRBV29-1 to TRBJ1-2; D gene ambiguous. V dropped 2 bases and J dropped 1 base, with 17 bases sitting between them. The CDR3 spans 16 residues. Germline V gene lookup returns CDR1 SQVTM and CDR2 ANQGSEA. The CDR3 sequence: CSVESGSRQSNYGYTF. DNA of the CDR3: TGCAGCGTTGAAAGCGGGTCCCGCCAGAGTAACTATGGCTACACCTTC.

This clone has a single count. The chain uses TRBV7-9 and TRBJ1-2; D not certain. Trimming pared 1 base from V and 4 bases from J, leaving 7 bases between. In germline, CDR1 is SEHNR, CDR2 FQNEAQ (reference sequence). The CDR3 is 13 residues long. CDR3 sequence reads: CASSLERVYGYTF. The CDR3 coding sequence is TGTGCCAGCAGCTTAGAACGAGTCTATGGCTACACCTTC.

The chain uses TRBV11-2 and TRBJ2-3; maybe TRBD2 (6 bases). The V end was cut by 1 base, the J end by 0 bases, with 14 bases between. This CDR3 is 17 amino acids long. The germline CDR1 and CDR2 sequences are SGHAT and FQNNGV. In nucleotides, the CDR3 is TGTGCCAGCAGCTTAGTGTTGGGCGGGATGAGCACAGATACGCAGTATTTT. This sequence encodes CASSLVLGGMSTDTQYF.

This clone was detected a few times. This chain links TRBV7-6 with TRBJ2-1; weak D call: TRBD1 (6 bases). Germline CDR1 reads SGHVS; CDR2 reads FNYEAQ. There are 16 residues in the CDR3. V was clipped by 1 base and J by 5 bases, with 15 bases between them. The CDR3 DNA follows: TGTGCCAGCAGCTTAGGGGCTAATCAGGGGCACAATGAGCAGTTCTTC. This encodes CASSLGANQGHNEQFF.

V gene TRBV10-3 combines with J gene TRBJ2-5, with 8 nucleotides matching TRBD1. The trim removed 6 bases at V and 3 bases at J, leaving 15 bases unmatched. CDR1 and CDR2 (germline): ENHRY, SYGVKD. The CDR3 spans 17 residues. The CDR3 reads CAIRGRQNDRGEETQYF. The CDR3, as DNA: TGTGCCATCAGAGGCCGGCAGAATGACAGGGGAGAAGAGACCCAGTACTTC.

The genes are TRBV5-6 and TRBJ1-5; TRBD1 matches at 8 bases. From germline, CDR1 is SGHDT and CDR2 YYEEEE. This CDR3 has 14 residues. J lost 11 bases, V lost 4 bases, and 11 bases had no gene match. DNA of the CDR3: TGTGCCAGCAGCCGCACACCATCGACAGGGGCCCAGCATTTT. It encodes CASSRTPSTGAQHF.

This clone occurred once. V usage is TRBV27 and J usage is TRBJ1-6; no firm D call. The germline V gene encodes CDR1 MNHEY and CDR2 SMNVEV (reference sequence). V lost 6 bases to trimming and J lost 6 bases, with 6 bases between them. CDR3 size: 12 residues. For the CDR3, the DNA is TGTGCCAGCAGCCCACTTAATTCACCCCTCCACTTT. Translating gives CASSPLNSPLHF.

The rearrangement joins TRBV27 to TRBJ1-6, with 9 bases fitting TRBD1. This CDR3 spans 17 amino acids. CDR1 is MNHEY, CDR2 SMNVEV, per germline (reference sequence). After removal of 6 bases from V and 9 bases from J, the junction contained 15 bases not matched to a gene. This CDR3 reads CASSLLGTGFFRSPLHF. The CDR3 DNA reads as TGTGCCAGCAGCCTCCTAGGGACAGGGTTTTTTCGTTCACCCCTCCACTTT.

The V gene is TRBV14, the J gene TRBJ2-1, with D possibly TRBD2 on 6 matching bases. The CDR3 length is 16 residues. The V end was cut by 5 bases, the J end by 2 bases, with 16 bases between. Germline CDR1 reads SGHDN; CDR2 reads FVKESK. In nucleotides, the CDR3 is TGTGCCAGCAGCACCCTTCTAGCGCAAACCTACAATGAGCAGTTCTTC. This encodes CASSTLLAQTYNEQFF.